The 20 T cell receptor beta chains reported below all come from one sample, sequenced in a study of T cells in Graves' hyperthyroidism and ophthalmopathy. There were TCR beta CDR3 regions amplified from RNA transcripts. The study used the HTBI primer set for a first-round RT-PCR of the TCR CDR3. TCRdb analysed the multiplex PCR reads with MiXCR anew, one entry per CDR3 protein. The table shows 250,000 to 300,000 distinct CDR3 sequences, with 15% occurring only once. Material: blood. The receptors were gathered from a woman aged 50 to 60 with Graves' hyperthyroidism that later progressed to Graves' ophthalmopathy.

This clonotype was seen at least ten times. The CDR3 region has the DNA TGCAGTGCTAGACCCCGACTAGCGGCATACAATGAGCAGTTCTTC. This sequence encodes CSARPRLAAYNEQFF. The V call is TRBV20-1, the J call TRBJ2-1, with 9 bases aligning to TRBD2. Looked up from germline, CDR1 is DFQATT and CDR2 is SNEGSKA (reference sequence). V trimming: 2 bases; J trimming: 4 bases; junction bases outside the gene matches: 6. The CDR3 is made up of 15 amino acids.

This clonotype occurred a few times. The chain joins TRBV9 to TRBJ2-2, with 10 bases lining up with TRBD2. Germline CDR1 reads SGDLS; CDR2 reads YYNGEE. The ends lost 4 bases at V and 8 bases at J; junction bases unmatched: 14. The CDR3 length is 17 residues. CDR3 DNA sequence: TGTGCCAGCAGCATCCGTCGTCTAGCGGGAGTCGGGGGGGAGCTGTTTTTT. Translated: CASSIRRLAGVGGELFF.

This clonotype was seen at least ten times. This chain uses TRBV7-9 with TRBJ2-5; D remains unclear. Germline V CDR1 and CDR2: SEHNR, FQNEAQ (reference sequence). This CDR3 is 14 amino acids long. V shed 8 bases and J shed 4 bases, with 17 bases lying between them. This chain's CDR3 is CASSSPRVGETQYF. CDR3 nucleotides: TGTGCCAGCTCAAGCCCCCGGGTAGGAGAGACCCAGTACTTC.

J is TRBJ1-4 and V is TRBV5-1; possible D gene TRBD1, 5 bases. Trimming removed 0 bases from V and 8 bases from J, with 17 bases in between. The CDR3 spans 16 residues. CDR1 and CDR2 (germline): SGHRS, YFSETQ. This CDR3 reads CASSLDSAGHHEKLFF. The CDR3 nucleotides are TGCGCCAGCAGCTTGGACTCTGCAGGGCATCACGAAAAACTGTTTTTT. Complete variable domain (other parts from reference TRBV5-1 and TRBJ1-4): KAGVTQTPRYLIKTRGQQVTLSCSPISGHRSVSWYQQTPGQGLQFLFEYFSETQRNKGNFPGRFSGRQFSNSRSEMNVSTLELGDSALYLCASSLDSAGHHEKLFFGSGTQLSVL.

At least ten counts were recorded for this clonotype. The CDR3 DNA reads TGCAGTGCTCCACGATTCGGACAGGACCCTAACAATGAGCAGTTCTTC. It codes for CSAPRFGQDPNNEQFF. The gene calls are TRBV20-1 and TRBJ2-1; 7 nucleotides agree with TRBD1. The ends lost 5 bases at V and 5 bases at J; junction bases unmatched: 15. The germline CDR1 and CDR2 sequences are DFQATT and SNEGSKA (reference sequence). The CDR3 sequence is 16 residues long.

The chain carries TRBV28 and TRBJ1-2; perhaps TRBD1 as D (6 bases). CDR3 length: 14 residues. Germline V lookup: CDR1 MDHEN, CDR2 SYDVKM. V was shortened by 4 bases and J by 5 bases, with 14 bases between the two germline ends. As DNA, the CDR3 is TGTGCCAGCAGTTCTGGCGGGGGGCAATATGGCTACACCTTC. Translating gives CASSSGGGQYGYTF.

Note on this clonotype: With a much larger clone just one base away, this may be a read error. The gene calls are TRBV3-1 and TRBJ1-6; D may be TRBD1 (6 bases). Germline V gene lookup returns CDR1 LGHDT and CDR2 YNNKEL (reference sequence). The CDR3 has 13 amino acids. In DNA, the CDR3 is TGTGCCTGCAGCCTCAGGACAGATTCACCCCTCCACTTT. Its protein product is CACSLRTDSPLHF.

V gene TRBV7-9 combines with J gene TRBJ1-2; tentatively, D is TRBD1 (6 bases). This CDR3 comprises 13 residues. Deletions cut 5 bases from V and 8 bases from J, with 15 bases between. Per germline, CDR1 SEHNR and CDR2 FQNEAQ (reference sequence). The CDR3 here is CASSRPGARGYTF. As DNA, the CDR3 is TGTGCCAGCAGCAGGCCAGGGGCTCGGGGCTACACCTTC.

The rearrangement uses TRBV7-9 and TRBJ2-7; D unresolved. Trimming took 2 bases from V and 1 from J, leaving 9 bases between them. The CDR3 is made up of 14 amino acids. Per germline, CDR1 SEHNR and CDR2 FQNEAQ (reference sequence). DNA for the CDR3: TGTGCCAGCAGCTTACGGGCAGGTTCCTACGAGCAGTACTTC. Its protein product is CASSLRAGSYEQYF.

This chain connects TRBV11-2 to TRBJ1-2, with no clear D. The CDR3 totals 15 residues. The germline gives CDR1 SGHAT, CDR2 FQNNGV. Trimming pared 4 bases from V and 8 bases from J, leaving 20 bases between. This CDR3 is CASSSAIAPYGGYTF. The DNA for the CDR3 is TGTGCCAGCAGCTCCGCGATCGCCCCCTATGGGGGCTACACCTTC. Using reference TRBV11-2 and TRBJ1-2 for the parts outside the CDR3, the full variable domain is EAGVAQSPRYKIIEKRQSVAFWCNPISGHATLYWYQQILGQGPKLLIQFQNNGVVDDSQLPKDRFSAERLKGVDSTLKIQPAKLEDSAVYLCASSSAIAPYGGYTFGSGTRLTVV.

There are many counts of this clonotype. The rearrangement uses TRBV5-5 and TRBJ1-2; tentatively, D is TRBD1 (6 bases). Per germline, CDR1 SGHKS and CDR2 YYEKEE (reference sequence). This CDR3 contains 14 residues. V lost 2 bases to trimming and J lost 2 bases, with 10 bases between them. DNA for the CDR3: TGTGCCAGCAGCTTCGGGGGCTACAACTATGGCTACACCTTC. It encodes CASSFGGYNYGYTF.

This chain connects TRBV4-2 to TRBJ2-1; D not certain. V was cut by 3 bases and J by 9 bases, with 24 bases left in between. CDR1 is LGHNA, CDR2 YNFKEQ, per germline. The CDR3 extends over 17 amino acids. In DNA form, the CDR3 reads TGTGCCAGCAGCCATCTCGGTAGGGAACCAATGGTGACTGAGCAGTTCTTC. Its translation: CASSHLGREPMVTEQFF.

Written as DNA, the CDR3 is TGTGCCAGCAGTTATGGGGGTCAGGGGGAGACCCAGTACTTC. The encoded protein is CASSYGGQGETQYF. The V call is TRBV6-1, the J call TRBJ2-5; TRBD1 is a possible D gene (6 bases). CDR1 and CDR2 (germline): MNHNS, SASEGT. The CDR3 spans 14 residues. The germline V and J ends were trimmed by 5 bases and 5 bases, with 15 bases remaining between them.

This clonotype was counted many times. The rearrangement joins TRBV20-1 to TRBJ2-1; D ambiguous. CDR1 is DFQATT, CDR2 SNEGSKA, per germline (reference sequence). The CDR3 totals 14 residues. The V end lost 6 bases, the J end lost 5 bases, and 17 bases lay between the germline ends. The CDR3 is CSATEGRGNNEQFF. For the CDR3, the DNA is TGCAGTGCCACAGAAGGGCGAGGCAACAATGAGCAGTTCTTC.

This clonotype occurred many times. This chain links TRBV24-1 with TRBJ2-1; 7 nucleotides match TRBD2. Looked up from germline, CDR1 is KGHDR and CDR2 is SFDVKD. J gave up 8 bases and V 2 bases, and 2 bases lay outside the gene matches. The CDR3 is 13 residues long. The CDR3 DNA follows: TGTGCCACCAGTGATTCACTAGCGTATGAGCAGTTCTTC. It is translated as CATSDSLAYEQFF.

This clonotype was seen repeatedly, ten times or more. The chain links TRBV28 to TRBJ2-5; D is possibly TRBD2 (6 bases). The CDR3 loop spans 15 amino acids. Germline V lookup: CDR1 MDHEN, CDR2 SYDVKM. V was clipped by 10 bases and J by 4 bases, with 22 bases between them. For the CDR3, the DNA is TGTGCCACCACCCCTCCGGGACTTCGGCCAGAGACCCAGTACTTC. This translates into CATTPPGLRPETQYF.

In the case of this clonotype: A much larger clone lies one base from this, so it may be a read error. The rearrangement joins TRBV2 to TRBJ1-1, with no clear D. V lost 8 bases to trimming and J lost 7 bases, with 11 bases between them. There are 11 residues in the CDR3. CDR1 is SNHLY and CDR2 is FYNNEI in the germline V gene. The CDR3 region has the DNA TGTGCCAGCGGGGTACAGAATGAAGCTTTCTTT. It specifies CASGVQNEAFF.

This clonotype was counted many times. V is TRBV2 and J is TRBJ1-5, with unresolved D. From germline, CDR1 is SNHLY and CDR2 FYNNEI. Trimming cost V 2 bases and J 3 bases, with 8 bases left between them. The CDR3 has 14 residues. The CDR3 spells CASSERAANQPQHF. The CDR3 DNA reads TGTGCCAGCAGTGAACGGGCCGCCAATCAGCCCCAGCATTTT.

This clonotype was picked up a small number of times. The V call is TRBV19, the J call TRBJ2-1, with 13 positions matching TRBD2. Germline CDR1 and CDR2: LNHDA and SQIVND (reference sequence). The CDR3 is 15 amino acids. V dropped 10 bases and J dropped 2; count of bases not matched to a gene: 5. In nucleotides, the CDR3 is TGTGCCACCTCCGGGACTAGCGGGACCTACAATGAGCAGTTCTTC. It encodes CATSGTSGTYNEQFF.

This clonotype has ten or more counts. The chain employs TRBV6-5 and TRBJ2-4; TRBD2 matches at 9 bases. The CDR3 covers 17 residues. The germline V gene has CDR1 MNHEY and CDR2 SVGAGI. J was trimmed by 1 base and V by 0 bases; bases with no gene match: 4. The CDR3 loop reads CASSYSPSGIAKNIQYF. The CDR3 DNA reads TGTGCCAGCAGTTACTCGCCTAGCGGGATTGCCAAAAACATTCAGTACTTC.